The present T cell receptor (beta chain) was sequenced within a study of blood T cell repertoires in COVID-19. Overall study: Samples of COVID-19 (acute and convalescent) were obtained from the United States, Italy and Spain. T cells, B-cell-depleted T cells, or PBMCs provided the cDNA or gDNA that served as material.

The CDR3 runs 15 residues. CDR1 is SNHLY and CDR2 is FYNNEI in the germline V gene. The junction had 9 bases not matched to a gene; V was cut back by 7 bases and J by 5 bases. Original handling: Reference gene primer amplification gave nucleated cell count estimates. Method: immunoSEQ multiplex PCR; TCRdb's copy keeps in-frame clones and lacks some. The V and J calls and clone size were taken over from that table, and D and trimming were inferred from the DNA. In the table there are some 190,000 clones, about 80% of which are singletons. The chain employs TRBV2 and TRBJ2-1; 9 nucleotides match TRBD2. This TCR was sampled from a woman aged 45-59 years with active or convalescent COVID-19. Sequences were obtained from peripheral blood. CDR3 protein: CASKGRREGHNEQFF. The CDR3 nucleotides are TGTGCCAGCAAGGGTCGGCGGGAGGGCCACAATGAGCAGTTCTTC.